A selection of T cell receptor beta chains follows, all from one sample in a study of technical replicates of blood from several donors. Some clones are missing from TCRdb's copy, which holds only in-frame ones; the method was immunoSEQ multiplex PCR. This sample has 75,000 to 95,000 clones, with 85% to 95% found just once. Sequences were obtained from T cells isolated from PBMCs. These receptors came from a human donor in good health. Each CDR3 is given with its conserved first and last residue. The D gene is left open where the match is weak. Clone size is shown for a subset of rows, as once, few, many or a class of expanded clone.

v_gene: TRBV2
abundance: .
j_gene: TRBJ2-7
d_gene: .
CDR3aa: CASSLRLTYEQYF
CDR3nt: TGTGCCAGCAGCCTCAGGCTCACCTACGAGCAGTACTTC

v_gene: TRBV5-4
abundance: .
j_gene: TRBJ2-3
d_gene: TRBD2
CDR3aa: CASSSGTSGTTDTQYF
CDR3nt: TGTGCCAGCAGCTCCGGGACTAGCGGGACTACAGATACGCAGTATTTT

v_gene: TRBV27
abundance: once
j_gene: TRBJ1-2
d_gene: TRBD1
CDR3aa: CASAPGTGDSGYTF
CDR3nt: TGTGCCAGCGCTCCCGGGACAGGGGATAGCGGCTACACCTTC

v_gene: TRBV6-6
abundance: .
j_gene: TRBJ1-1
d_gene: .
CDR3aa: CASSGDFRNTEAFF
CDR3nt: TGTGCCAGCAGCGGGGATTTTCGGAACACTGAAGCTTTCTTT

v_gene: TRBV28
abundance: .
j_gene: TRBJ2-7
d_gene: .
CDR3aa: CASSLRSFKPYEQYF
CDR3nt: TGTGCCAGCAGTTTACGTTCTTTTAAGCCCTACGAGCAGTACTTC

v_gene: TRBV27
abundance: once
j_gene: TRBJ2-7
d_gene: .
CDR3aa: CASSRLGGGTGYEQYF
CDR3nt: TGTGCCAGCAGTCGTCTAGGAGGCGGCACTGGCTACGAGCAGTACTTC

v_gene: TRBV29-1
abundance: .
j_gene: TRBJ1-1
d_gene: .
CDR3aa: CSVEQSSGNTEAFF
CDR3nt: TGCAGCGTTGAACAGTCTTCAGGAAACACTGAAGCTTTCTTT

v_gene: TRBV5-4
abundance: .
j_gene: TRBJ1-5
d_gene: .
CDR3aa: CASSFSGEGNQPQHF
CDR3nt: TGTGCCAGCAGCTTTTCAGGGGAAGGCAATCAGCCCCAGCATTTT

v_gene: TRBV2
abundance: .
j_gene: TRBJ1-2
d_gene: TRBD1
CDR3aa: CASETGVDGYTF
CDR3nt: TGTGCCAGCGAGACAGGGGTGGATGGCTACACCTTC

v_gene: TRBV5-1
abundance: .
j_gene: TRBJ2-2
d_gene: .
CDR3aa: CASSFNSGELFF
CDR3nt: TGCGCCAGCAGCTTTAATTCCGGGGAGCTGTTTTTT

v_gene: TRBV25-1
abundance: .
j_gene: TRBJ2-1
d_gene: TRBD2
CDR3aa: CASSGLASSSSYNEQFF
CDR3nt: TGTGCCAGCAGTGGACTAGCGTCGTCGAGCTCCTACAATGAGCAGTTCTTC

v_gene: TRBV6-5
abundance: .
j_gene: TRBJ1-2
d_gene: .
CDR3aa: CASSRGTAYGYTF
CDR3nt: TGTGCCAGCAGCCGCGGGACGGCTTATGGCTACACCTTC

v_gene: TRBV18
abundance: .
j_gene: TRBJ1-1
d_gene: .
CDR3aa: CASSPGHSIFEAFF
CDR3nt: TGTGCCAGCTCACCGGGACATTCCATCTTTGAAGCTTTCTTT

v_gene: TRBV19
abundance: .
j_gene: TRBJ2-7
d_gene: .
CDR3aa: CASRSQRLSYEQYF
CDR3nt: TGTGCCAGTAGAAGCCAGCGCCTCTCCTACGAGCAGTACTTC

v_gene: TRBV18
abundance: .
j_gene: TRBJ1-4
d_gene: .
CDR3aa: CASSPDGDYNEKLFF
CDR3nt: TGTGCCAGCTCACCCGACGGGGACTATAATGAAAAACTGTTTTTT

v_gene: TRBV9
abundance: .
j_gene: TRBJ2-7
d_gene: .
CDR3aa: CASSVGGHDYEQYF
CDR3nt: TGTGCCAGCAGCGTAGGTGGCCACGACTACGAGCAGTACTTC

v_gene: TRBV29-1
abundance: .
j_gene: TRBJ2-3
d_gene: .
CDR3aa: CSHDGRFGRDTQYF
CDR3nt: TGCAGCCATGACGGGAGATTCGGTAGAGATACGCAGTATTTT

v_gene: TRBV19
abundance: .
j_gene: TRBJ2-7
d_gene: TRBD1
CDR3aa: CASSQDRGREQYF
CDR3nt: TGTGCCAGTAGTCAGGACAGGGGGAGAGAGCAGTACTTC

v_gene: TRBV2
abundance: .
j_gene: TRBJ2-7
d_gene: TRBD1
CDR3aa: CASIRDRGSSPSYEQYF
CDR3nt: TGTGCCAGCATCCGGGACAGGGGGTCGTCGCCCTCCTACGAGCAGTACTTC

v_gene: TRBV2
abundance: .
j_gene: TRBJ2-1
d_gene: TRBD2
CDR3aa: CASSETSPYNEQFF
CDR3nt: TGTGCCAGCAGTGAGACTAGCCCCTACAATGAGCAGTTCTTC

v_gene: TRBV9
abundance: .
j_gene: TRBJ1-1
d_gene: TRBD1
CDR3aa: CASSDPGQGRLITEAFF
CDR3nt: TGTGCCAGCAGTGATCCGGGACAGGGGAGGTTGATCACTGAAGCTTTCTTT

v_gene: TRBV6-5
abundance: .
j_gene: TRBJ1-1
d_gene: .
CDR3aa: CASKQGGSTEAFF
CDR3nt: TGTGCCAGCAAACAAGGCGGGTCCACTGAAGCTTTCTTT

v_gene: TRBV14
abundance: .
j_gene: TRBJ1-2
d_gene: .
CDR3aa: CASSAYRDAYGYTF
CDR3nt: TGTGCCAGCAGCGCCTACAGGGATGCCTATGGCTACACCTTC

v_gene: TRBV4-2
abundance: .
j_gene: TRBJ2-7
d_gene: .
CDR3aa: CASSQLGGREGEQYF
CDR3nt: TGTGCCAGCAGCCAATTGGGAGGTAGGGAAGGGGAGCAGTACTTC

v_gene: TRBV5-4
abundance: few
j_gene: TRBJ1-1
d_gene: .
CDR3aa: CASRTTGKTEAFF
CDR3nt: TGTGCCAGCAGGACTACAGGGAAGACTGAAGCTTTCTTT

v_gene: TRBV7-9
abundance: .
j_gene: TRBJ2-7
d_gene: .
CDR3aa: CASIGSYEQYF
CDR3nt: TGTGCCAGCATCGGCTCCTACGAGCAGTACTTC

v_gene: TRBV2
abundance: .
j_gene: TRBJ2-7
d_gene: .
CDR3aa: CASRVTVTSYEQYF
CDR3nt: TGTGCCAGCAGGGTGACAGTCACTTCCTACGAGCAGTACTTC

v_gene: TRBV7-9
abundance: .
j_gene: TRBJ2-7
d_gene: .
CDR3aa: CASSLTGYEQYF
CDR3nt: TGTGCCAGCAGCTTAACGGGCTACGAGCAGTACTTC

v_gene: TRBV7-9
abundance: .
j_gene: TRBJ1-2
d_gene: TRBD1
CDR3aa: CASSSPPRGDYGYTF
CDR3nt: TGTGCCAGCAGCTCCCCGCCCAGGGGGGACTATGGCTACACCTTC

v_gene: TRBV11-1
abundance: .
j_gene: TRBJ1-1
d_gene: .
CDR3aa: CASSLIRYAEAFF
CDR3nt: TGTGCCAGCAGCTTAATCCGGTACGCTGAAGCTTTCTTT

v_gene: TRBV27
abundance: .
j_gene: TRBJ1-2
d_gene: .
CDR3aa: CASSSPSGKGYTF
CDR3nt: TGTGCCAGCAGTTCCCCCTCAGGAAAGGGCTACACCTTC

v_gene: TRBV6-5
abundance: once
j_gene: TRBJ1-1
d_gene: .
CDR3aa: CASSSLYTEAFF
CDR3nt: TGTGCCAGCAGCTCCCTCTACACTGAAGCTTTCTTT

v_gene: TRBV29-1
abundance: .
j_gene: TRBJ2-5
d_gene: .
CDR3aa: CSVGPQETQYF
CDR3nt: TGCAGCGTTGGGCCCCAAGAGACCCAGTACTTC

v_gene: TRBV11-3
abundance: .
j_gene: TRBJ2-1
d_gene: TRBD2
CDR3aa: CASSLTSGGYNEQFF
CDR3nt: TGTGCCAGCAGCTTAACTAGCGGGGGGTACAATGAGCAGTTCTTC

v_gene: TRBV5-4
abundance: .
j_gene: TRBJ2-6
d_gene: .
CDR3aa: CASSWHSGANVLTF
CDR3nt: TGTGCCAGCAGCTGGCACTCTGGGGCCAACGTCCTGACTTTC

v_gene: TRBV9
abundance: .
j_gene: TRBJ2-7
d_gene: TRBD1
CDR3aa: CASSVGDRGYEQYF
CDR3nt: TGTGCCAGCAGCGTAGGGGACAGGGGGTACGAGCAGTACTTC

v_gene: TRBV6-5
abundance: .
j_gene: TRBJ1-1
d_gene: .
CDR3aa: CASRAAENTEAFF
CDR3nt: TGTGCCAGCAGGGCGGCGGAGAACACTGAAGCTTTCTTT

v_gene: TRBV27
abundance: .
j_gene: TRBJ1-2
d_gene: .
CDR3aa: CASSTLQGVYGYTF
CDR3nt: TGTGCCAGCAGTACCCTACAGGGAGTCTATGGCTACACCTTC

v_gene: TRBV27
abundance: .
j_gene: TRBJ2-1
d_gene: .
CDR3aa: CASSRQANEQFF
CDR3nt: TGTGCCAGCAGTCGACAGGCCAATGAGCAGTTCTTC

v_gene: TRBV6-1
abundance: .
j_gene: TRBJ2-1
d_gene: TRBD2
CDR3aa: CASSDHGLAGGEQFF
CDR3nt: TGTGCCAGCAGTGATCACGGACTAGCGGGGGGGGAGCAGTTCTTC

v_gene: TRBV5-4
abundance: .
j_gene: TRBJ1-3
d_gene: TRBD1
CDR3aa: CASSRGRDSSGNTIYF
CDR3nt: TGTGCCAGCAGCCGCGGCCGGGACAGCTCTGGAAACACCATATATTTT

v_gene: TRBV7-8
abundance: .
j_gene: TRBJ1-2
d_gene: .
CDR3aa: CASSYGAADFYGYTF
CDR3nt: TGTGCCAGCAGCTATGGGGCAGCTGACTTCTATGGCTACACCTTC

v_gene: TRBV18
abundance: .
j_gene: TRBJ1-1
d_gene: .
CDR3aa: CASSPSDGGNTEAFF
CDR3nt: TGTGCCAGCTCACCCTCAGACGGGGGGAACACTGAAGCTTTCTTT

v_gene: TRBV29-1
abundance: .
j_gene: TRBJ2-1
d_gene: TRBD2
CDR3aa: CSVFAGVGNEQFF
CDR3nt: TGCAGCGTTTTTGCGGGAGTAGGCAATGAGCAGTTCTTC

v_gene: TRBV9
abundance: .
j_gene: TRBJ2-7
d_gene: TRBD1
CDR3aa: CASSASPGQGAYEQYF
CDR3nt: TGTGCCAGCAGCGCGTCCCCGGGACAGGGAGCCTACGAGCAGTACTTC

v_gene: TRBV5-1
abundance: .
j_gene: TRBJ2-2
d_gene: TRBD1
CDR3aa: CASSLWGTGTLFF
CDR3nt: TGCGCCAGCAGCTTGTGGGGGACAGGGACGCTGTTTTTT

v_gene: TRBV9
abundance: .
j_gene: TRBJ2-5
d_gene: .
CDR3aa: CASSVGGRKGQETQYF
CDR3nt: TGTGCCAGCAGCGTTGGAGGGAGGAAAGGCCAAGAGACCCAGTACTTC

v_gene: TRBV6-5
abundance: .
j_gene: TRBJ1-2
d_gene: TRBD1
CDR3aa: CASSYQGARRYTF
CDR3nt: TGTGCCAGCAGTTACCAGGGGGCGCGGCGCTACACCTTC

v_gene: TRBV4-2
abundance: once
j_gene: TRBJ2-7
d_gene: .
CDR3aa: CASSHFVGEYEQYF
CDR3nt: TGTGCCAGCAGCCATTTCGTGGGAGAATACGAGCAGTACTTC

v_gene: TRBV7-9
abundance: .
j_gene: TRBJ2-7
d_gene: .
CDR3aa: CASSLPGQTYEQYF
CDR3nt: TGTGCCAGCAGCTTACCTGGACAGACTTACGAGCAGTACTTC

v_gene: TRBV27
abundance: .
j_gene: TRBJ2-7
d_gene: TRBD1
CDR3aa: CASTPFVPGGSYEQYF
CDR3nt: TGTGCCAGCACCCCTTTTGTGCCAGGGGGCTCCTACGAGCAGTACTTC

v_gene: TRBV9
abundance: .
j_gene: TRBJ2-1
d_gene: .
CDR3aa: CASSVESGSYNEQFF
CDR3nt: TGTGCCAGCAGCGTAGAAAGCGGTTCCTACAATGAGCAGTTCTTC

v_gene: TRBV30
abundance: once
j_gene: TRBJ1-2
d_gene: .
CDR3aa: CAAEGYGYTF
CDR3nt: TGTGCCGCTGAGGGCTATGGCTACACCTTC